This note documents a single T cell receptor (beta chain) sequence. Its antigen is currently unknown. This specimen comes from a study of CD8+ T cells in alopecia areata. Across the study: It was oral tofacitinib, at 5 to 10 mg twice daily, that treated patients received. After 6 to 18 months of tofacitinib, follow-up continued 6 months off drug.

Extraction of RNA preceded its reverse transcription into cDNA, which served as the sequencing template. Assay: immunoSEQ multiplex PCR; the TCRdb copy retains only in-frame clones and omits some. The profile shows approximately 200,000 clones, more than 55% of them singletons. Treatment defined: oral pan-JAK inhibitor, 5-10 mg twice daily. This CDR3 is built from 15 residues. Germline V gives CDR1 SQVTM, CDR2 ANQGSEA. After removal of 2 bases from V and 6 bases from J, the junction contained 7 bases not matched to a gene. General study points: A great number of expanded lesional clones endured in scalp and blood during tofacitinib. Both scalp clonality and the expanded CD8+ clones among the top 100 showed a significant decrease with tofacitinib.

Sequenced material: CD4+ T cells sorted from blood, taken at week 4, from a patient treated with tofacitinib. The sequence was collected from a human donor with alopecia areata. The J gene is TRBJ2-1, the V gene TRBV29-1; 10 bases map to TRBD2. The CDR3 sequence is CSVEQASGSLNEQFF. CDR3 DNA: TGCAGCGTTGAACAGGCTAGCGGGAGTCTCAATGAGCAGTTCTTC.